The clone carrying this T cell receptor beta chain occurred once. Per the study methods: Amplified reference gene primers provided the basis for estimating nucleated cell counts. Assay: immunoSEQ multiplex PCR; the TCRdb copy retains only in-frame clones and omits some. The V and J calls and clone size were taken over from that table, and D and trimming were inferred from the DNA. The table lists roughly 140,000 clones, more than 70% of them singletons. This entry belongs to a study of blood T cell repertoires in COVID-19. About the study: Sites across the United States, Italy and Spain contributed samples from acute and convalescent COVID-19. T cells, B-cell-depleted T cells, or PBMCs provided the cDNA or gDNA that served as material.

The sequence was obtained from a man aged 55 to 70 with active or convalescent COVID-19. The sample comprised peripheral blood.

Written as DNA, the CDR3 is TGTGCCAGCAGCCAAGCGTCAACCGGGACAGGGGTGTACGAGCAGTACTTC. Translated, it gives CASSQASTGTGVYEQYF. The chain employs TRBV4-2 and TRBJ2-7; TRBD1 aligns across 10 bases. Trimming at V came to 1 base and at J to 4 bases, leaving 10 bases not matched to a gene. The CDR3 loop spans 17 amino acids. Germline V gene lookup returns CDR1 LGHNA and CDR2 YNFKEQ.